This is a list of T cell receptor beta chains from one sample in a study of lymphopenia after photon versus proton radiotherapy. The method was immunoSEQ multiplex PCR; TCRdb's version includes in-frame clones alone and lacks a portion of them. Counted here are roughly 61,000 clones, approximately 86% occurring once; the ten biggest clones make up about 13%. The source material was peripheral blood, sampled from a patient treated with proton-based radiotherapy. The receptors were sampled from an elderly man with esophageal cancer. Each CDR3 is given with its conserved first and last residue. The order of the fields is CDR3 DNA, CDR3 protein, clone size, D gene, V gene, J gene. The D gene is left open where the match is weak. For some rows the clone size is stated as once, few or many, or as a class when expanded; others skip it.

cdr3_nt: TGTGCCAGCTCACCAGGTAGCACAGATACGCAGTATTTT; cdr3_aa: CASSPGSTDTQYF; clone_size: NA; d_call: NA; v_call: TRBV18; j_call: TRBJ2-3
cdr3_nt: TGTGCCAGCAGAACGAACGGACAGGGGGTCGTCGAGCAGTACTTC; cdr3_aa: CASRTNGQGVVEQYF; clone_size: few; d_call: TRBD1; v_call: TRBV6-5; j_call: TRBJ2-7
cdr3_nt: TGTGCCTGGAGTGTACAGGGTGGGAATGAAAAACTGTTTTTT; cdr3_aa: CAWSVQGGNEKLFF; clone_size: NA; d_call: NA; v_call: TRBV30; j_call: TRBJ1-4
cdr3_nt: TGTGCCGGGGTCGAAGCTTTCTTT; cdr3_aa: CAGVEAFF; clone_size: once; d_call: NA; v_call: TRBV2; j_call: TRBJ1-1
cdr3_nt: TGTGCCAGCAGCTCGGGACTAGCGGGGCCTCAAGAGACCCAGTACTTC; cdr3_aa: CASSSGLAGPQETQYF; clone_size: NA; d_call: TRBD2; v_call: TRBV7-3; j_call: TRBJ2-5
cdr3_nt: TGTGCCAGCAGCTTAGAATCTAGCGAGTTCGAGACCCAGTACTTC; cdr3_aa: CASSLESSEFETQYF; clone_size: NA; d_call: NA; v_call: TRBV7-2; j_call: TRBJ2-5
cdr3_nt: TGTGCCATCAGCCCAGGGGTCAATCAGCCCCAGCATTTT; cdr3_aa: CAISPGVNQPQHF; clone_size: NA; d_call: NA; v_call: TRBV10-3; j_call: TRBJ1-5
cdr3_nt: TGTGCCAGCAGCTTATACTGGGGCAATCAGCCCCAGCATTTT; cdr3_aa: CASSLYWGNQPQHF; clone_size: NA; d_call: NA; v_call: TRBV7-2; j_call: TRBJ1-5
cdr3_nt: TGCGCCAGCAGCCAAGCGGTCGGGGGTTACGAGCAGTACTTC; cdr3_aa: CASSQAVGGYEQYF; clone_size: NA; d_call: NA; v_call: TRBV4-3; j_call: TRBJ2-7
cdr3_nt: TGCGCCAGCAGTAGAGGGGAAGGCACAGATACGCAGTATTTT; cdr3_aa: CASSRGEGTDTQYF; clone_size: NA; d_call: NA; v_call: TRBV10-1; j_call: TRBJ2-3
cdr3_nt: TGCGCCAGCAGCCTGAAGGGCTCGGGACAGGTGAACACCGGGGAGCTGTTTTTT; cdr3_aa: CASSLKGSGQVNTGELFF; clone_size: once; d_call: TRBD1; v_call: TRBV4-1; j_call: TRBJ2-2
cdr3_nt: TGTGCCAGTTCACTCTCATGGGGCGAGCAGTACTTC; cdr3_aa: CASSLSWGEQYF; clone_size: NA; d_call: NA; v_call: TRBV7-2; j_call: TRBJ2-7
cdr3_nt: TGTGCCAGCAGCCCCAAGACTAGCGGGAGTGCTGATACGCAGTATTTT; cdr3_aa: CASSPKTSGSADTQYF; clone_size: NA; d_call: TRBD2; v_call: TRBV5-4; j_call: TRBJ2-3
cdr3_nt: TGCGCCAGCAGCCAAGATGTTATAAGACAGTTCTATGGCTACACCTTC; cdr3_aa: CASSQDVIRQFYGYTF; clone_size: NA; d_call: NA; v_call: TRBV4-3; j_call: TRBJ1-2
cdr3_nt: TGTGCCAGCAGCTTAGTTCGGGGGAACACTGAAGCTTTCTTT; cdr3_aa: CASSLVRGNTEAFF; clone_size: NA; d_call: NA; v_call: TRBV7-2; j_call: TRBJ1-1
cdr3_nt: TGTGCCAGCAGCGGGTTCCACGAGCAGTACTTC; cdr3_aa: CASSGFHEQYF; clone_size: NA; d_call: NA; v_call: TRBV7-9; j_call: TRBJ2-7
cdr3_nt: TGCGCCAGCAGCCAAGGGCCGTATACCTACGAGCAGTACTTC; cdr3_aa: CASSQGPYTYEQYF; clone_size: NA; d_call: NA; v_call: TRBV4-3; j_call: TRBJ2-7
cdr3_nt: TGTGCCAGTAGTATGACAGGGGATCAGCCCCAGCATTTT; cdr3_aa: CASSMTGDQPQHF; clone_size: NA; d_call: TRBD1; v_call: TRBV19; j_call: TRBJ1-5
cdr3_nt: TGTGCCAGCAGCTTCTACAGGAGCTCCTATAATTCACCCCTCCACTTT; cdr3_aa: CASSFYRSSYNSPLHF; clone_size: NA; d_call: NA; v_call: TRBV5-6; j_call: TRBJ1-6
cdr3_nt: TGTGCCACAAAAAAGCAGGAGGACTCTGGAAACACCATATATTTT; cdr3_aa: CATKKQEDSGNTIYF; clone_size: NA; d_call: NA; v_call: TRBV10-3; j_call: TRBJ1-3
cdr3_nt: TGTGCCAGCAGCTTAGGGCCGAGCTCTGGAAACACCATATATTTT; cdr3_aa: CASSLGPSSGNTIYF; clone_size: NA; d_call: NA; v_call: TRBV7-6; j_call: TRBJ1-3
cdr3_nt: TGTGCCAGCAGTTTCGGATCAACTAATGAAAAACTGTTTTTT; cdr3_aa: CASSFGSTNEKLFF; clone_size: few; d_call: NA; v_call: TRBV27; j_call: TRBJ1-4
cdr3_nt: TGTGCCAGCAGCTTATTTGGGGCAGACAATGAGCAGTTCTTC; cdr3_aa: CASSLFGADNEQFF; clone_size: NA; d_call: NA; v_call: TRBV7-2; j_call: TRBJ2-1
cdr3_nt: TGCAGCGTTGAAGATCCGGCTAGCGGGGAAGAGACCCAGTACTTC; cdr3_aa: CSVEDPASGEETQYF; clone_size: few; d_call: TRBD2; v_call: TRBV29-1; j_call: TRBJ2-5
cdr3_nt: TGTGCCAGCTCCCTCGACAGGACCGGCGAGCAGTACTTC; cdr3_aa: CASSLDRTGEQYF; clone_size: NA; d_call: NA; v_call: TRBV18; j_call: TRBJ2-7
cdr3_nt: TGTGCCAGCAGCTTAGTAGCGGGAGGGCCTTTCAATGAGCAGTTCTTC; cdr3_aa: CASSLVAGGPFNEQFF; clone_size: NA; d_call: TRBD2; v_call: TRBV13; j_call: TRBJ2-1
cdr3_nt: TGTGCCAGCAGCCAGTTGGGCGGGAGCCCCACCGCCGATACGCAGTATTTT; cdr3_aa: CASSQLGGSPTADTQYF; clone_size: NA; d_call: TRBD2; v_call: TRBV5-4; j_call: TRBJ2-3
cdr3_nt: TGTGCCAGCAGCCGTACGTGGACAGGGTATGAAAAACTGTTTTTT; cdr3_aa: CASSRTWTGYEKLFF; clone_size: NA; d_call: TRBD1; v_call: TRBV7-2; j_call: TRBJ1-4
cdr3_nt: TGTGCCAGCTATGGGACAGCGACCCGGGGAAACACCATATATTTT; cdr3_aa: CASYGTATRGNTIYF; clone_size: NA; d_call: TRBD1; v_call: TRBV6-6; j_call: TRBJ1-3
cdr3_nt: TGTGCCAGCAGCCAAACCCGGACTAGCGGGAGGGTCGGGGAGCTGTTTTTT; cdr3_aa: CASSQTRTSGRVGELFF; clone_size: NA; d_call: TRBD2; v_call: TRBV7-8; j_call: TRBJ2-2
cdr3_nt: TGCGCCAGCAGTGAGTCGGTGGCGGGAGTACACGAGCAGTACTTC; cdr3_aa: CASSESVAGVHEQYF; clone_size: NA; d_call: TRBD2; v_call: TRBV10-1; j_call: TRBJ2-7
cdr3_nt: TGTGCCAGCTCACCACTTGGGCAAGGCTACACCTTC; cdr3_aa: CASSPLGQGYTF; clone_size: few; d_call: NA; v_call: TRBV18; j_call: TRBJ1-2
cdr3_nt: TGTGCCAGCTCGCGAAGGACAGCAACTAATGAAAAACTGTTTTTT; cdr3_aa: CASSRRTATNEKLFF; clone_size: NA; d_call: NA; v_call: TRBV18; j_call: TRBJ1-4
cdr3_nt: TGTGCCAGCAGCCCGGGTGCCTCTATGAACACTGAAGCTTTCTTT; cdr3_aa: CASSPGASMNTEAFF; clone_size: NA; d_call: NA; v_call: TRBV7-8; j_call: TRBJ1-1
cdr3_nt: TGTGCCAGCAGTGCCAGGGAACGAGAGACCCAGTACTTC; cdr3_aa: CASSARERETQYF; clone_size: once; d_call: NA; v_call: TRBV2; j_call: TRBJ2-5
cdr3_nt: TGTGCCAGCTCCCCCCTCCCCGGGAATTCCGAGCAGTACTTC; cdr3_aa: CASSPLPGNSEQYF; clone_size: NA; d_call: NA; v_call: TRBV18; j_call: TRBJ2-7
cdr3_nt: TGTGCCTGGAGGGTGCCCTCAGGGGTGGCCGGGGAGCTGTTTTTT; cdr3_aa: CAWRVPSGVAGELFF; clone_size: NA; d_call: NA; v_call: TRBV30; j_call: TRBJ2-2
cdr3_nt: TGTGCCAGCAGCCAAGACAGGGGTCTCTCTGGGGCCAACGTCCTGACTTTC; cdr3_aa: CASSQDRGLSGANVLTF; clone_size: NA; d_call: NA; v_call: TRBV4-2; j_call: TRBJ2-6
cdr3_nt: TGCAGCGTCGAGGGTGGGGGCCCTAGGGGCTCCTACGAGCAGTACTTC; cdr3_aa: CSVEGGGPRGSYEQYF; clone_size: NA; d_call: NA; v_call: TRBV29-1; j_call: TRBJ2-7
cdr3_nt: TGTGCCAGCAGCCCACGGGCGGGGGCGGACTACAATGAGCAGTTCTTC; cdr3_aa: CASSPRAGADYNEQFF; clone_size: NA; d_call: NA; v_call: TRBV7-3; j_call: TRBJ2-1
cdr3_nt: TGCGCCAGCAGCCCGGGCAGGGGAACAGATACGCAGTATTTT; cdr3_aa: CASSPGRGTDTQYF; clone_size: NA; d_call: NA; v_call: TRBV4-3; j_call: TRBJ2-3
cdr3_nt: TGTGCCAGCAGCCCCGGACTAAGGAGCACAGATACGCAGTATTTT; cdr3_aa: CASSPGLRSTDTQYF; clone_size: NA; d_call: NA; v_call: TRBV11-2; j_call: TRBJ2-3
cdr3_nt: TGTGCCAGCAGCCCCGGGGGCAGCTACAATGAGCAGTTCTTC; cdr3_aa: CASSPGGSYNEQFF; clone_size: NA; d_call: NA; v_call: TRBV14; j_call: TRBJ2-1
cdr3_nt: TGTGCCAGCAGTTACTCCAGGGTGGGAACTGAAGCTTTCTTT; cdr3_aa: CASSYSRVGTEAFF; clone_size: NA; d_call: NA; v_call: TRBV6-5; j_call: TRBJ1-1
cdr3_nt: TGCGCCAGCAGCCAAGAAAGGGGCAGGGGGCTTCACAATGAGCAGTTCTTC; cdr3_aa: CASSQERGRGLHNEQFF; clone_size: NA; d_call: TRBD1; v_call: TRBV4-1; j_call: TRBJ2-1
cdr3_nt: TGTGCCAGTAGTACCCAAGACAGGAACCCCTACGAGCAGTACTTC; cdr3_aa: CASSTQDRNPYEQYF; clone_size: NA; d_call: NA; v_call: TRBV19; j_call: TRBJ2-7
cdr3_nt: TGCGCCAGCAGCCCAGAGGGGGCAGCCTCCTACGAGCAGTACTTC; cdr3_aa: CASSPEGAASYEQYF; clone_size: NA; d_call: TRBD1; v_call: TRBV4-1; j_call: TRBJ2-7
cdr3_nt: TGTGCCAGCAGTTTACGGGGCAGCACCAACTATGGCTACACCTTC; cdr3_aa: CASSLRGSTNYGYTF; clone_size: NA; d_call: NA; v_call: TRBV27; j_call: TRBJ1-2
cdr3_nt: TGTGCCAGCAGCTTACCCTCAGGGCGGGGGAAAACATATGAGCAGTTCTTC; cdr3_aa: CASSLPSGRGKTYEQFF; clone_size: NA; d_call: TRBD2; v_call: TRBV7-2; j_call: TRBJ2-1
cdr3_nt: TGTGCCAGCTCACAGACGGACAGGGGAGCTAACTATGGCTACACCTTC; cdr3_aa: CASSQTDRGANYGYTF; clone_size: NA; d_call: TRBD1; v_call: TRBV18; j_call: TRBJ1-2
cdr3_nt: TGTGCCAGCAGCTCACACCGACAGGCCAGCTCCTACGAGCAGTACTTC; cdr3_aa: CASSSHRQASSYEQYF; clone_size: NA; d_call: NA; v_call: TRBV7-8; j_call: TRBJ2-7
cdr3_nt: TGTGCCAGCAGCTTCGAGGGATTGTACACTGAAGCTTTCTTT; cdr3_aa: CASSFEGLYTEAFF; clone_size: NA; d_call: NA; v_call: TRBV5-6; j_call: TRBJ1-1